These 19 T cell receptor beta chains originate from one sample sequenced in a study of T-cell memory formation after mild COVID-19. TCRdb called the 5' RACE reads again in MiXCR, with one record for every CDR3 protein. Of about 500,000 distinct CDR3 sequences listed, over 20% are singletons. Sequencing used PBMCs or a T cell subset sorted from them (not recorded which). The receptors shown here come from an adult woman who had mild COVID-19 (a few samples of this study predate the infection). Cell type and time point are not known.

This clonotype was found a few times. The genes are TRBV7-9 and TRBJ1-4; D not certain. This CDR3 spans 13 amino acids. Deletions cut 11 bases from V and 7 bases from J, with 17 bases between. The germline gives CDR1 SEHNR, CDR2 FQNEAQ (reference sequence). CDR3 DNA sequence: TGTGCCGGAGAAATGGGGAGTAGTGAAAAACTGTTTTTT. The encoded protein is CAGEMGSSEKLFF.

V and J are TRBV2 and TRBJ2-1; 9 bases agree with TRBD1. The length of the CDR3 is 14 residues. Germline V lookup: CDR1 SNHLY, CDR2 FYNNEI. V dropped 3 bases and J dropped 8; count of bases not matched to a gene: 5. CDR3 sequence: CASSEGQGPHEQFF. CDR3 coding DNA: TGTGCCAGCAGTGAGGGACAGGGTCCCCATGAGCAGTTCTTC.

This clonotype occurred many times. The gene calls are TRBV7-8 and TRBJ2-7; unclear D gene. The germline CDR1 and CDR2 sequences are SGHVS and FQNEAQ. The CDR3 spans 12 residues. With 4 bases removed from V and 3 bases from J, the gap between germline ends came to 7 bases. The CDR3 sequence is CASSSPGYEQYF. CDR3 coding DNA: TGTGCCAGCAGCTCCCCGGGCTACGAGCAGTACTTC.

The sample holds a few counts of this clonotype. This chain links TRBV10-3 with TRBJ2-3; either TRBD1 or TRBD2 may fit D (5 bases each). Per germline, CDR1 ENHRY and CDR2 SYGVKD. The CDR3 length is 14 residues. Trimming shortened V by 5 bases and J by 2 bases, and 11 bases separated the two germline ends. CDR3 sequence reads: CAISSLGDTDTQYF. The CDR3 DNA reads as TGTGCCATCAGTTCGCTGGGGGACACAGATACGCAGTATTTT.

This clonotype was detected a few times. The chain links TRBV12-5 to TRBJ2-7, with D possibly being TRBD1 (5 bases). CDR3 size: 14 residues. V lost 9 bases and J 3 bases, leaving 18 bases between the germline ends. Looked up from germline, CDR1 is LGHNT and CDR2 is FRNRAP. Here the CDR3 DNA reads TGTGCTAGCGGACCCCAGGGTCAGGGCTACGAGCAGTACTTC. Translating gives CASGPQGQGYEQYF.

The CDR3 region is CASSLRAGDPTDTQYF. The CDR3 coding sequence is TGTGCCAGCAGCTTACGGGCGGGGGACCCCACAGATACGCAGTATTTT. The J gene is TRBJ2-3, the V gene TRBV7-8; 7 bases are shared with TRBD2. J lost 2 bases, V lost 2 bases, and 7 bases had no gene match. The CDR3 has 16 residues. In germline, CDR1 is SGHVS, CDR2 FQNEAQ.

This clonotype was seen a handful of times. The V gene is TRBV4-3, the J gene TRBJ2-1; D not certain. V dropped 0 bases and J dropped 8 bases, with 14 bases sitting between them. The CDR3 spans 15 residues. Germline CDR1 is LGHNA and CDR2 is YSLEER. CDR3 sequence (DNA): TGCGCCAGCAGCCAAGAGGCCCGATCTGGGGATGAGCAGTTCTTC. Translated: CASSQEARSGDEQFF.

The CDR3 coding sequence is TGTGCCAGCAGTGAGTTGTGGGGGGAGTCGTCCGGGGAGCTGTTTTTT. It specifies CASSELWGESSGELFF. The rearrangement uses TRBV6-1 and TRBJ2-2; a possible D gene is TRBD2 (6 bases). Germline V gene sequence: CDR1 MNHNS, CDR2 SASEGT. This CDR3 is built from 16 residues. The V end was cut by 3 bases, the J end by 6 bases, with 17 bases between.

The table lists this clonotype with a few counts. V usage is TRBV20-1 and J usage is TRBJ1-2, with 8 bases that match TRBD1. CDR1 and CDR2 from the germline V gene are DFQATT and SNEGSKA (reference sequence). The CDR3 length is 11 residues. J lost 6 bases, V lost 4 bases, and 1 base had no gene match. For the CDR3, the DNA is TGCAGTGCTACAGGGGGCGATGGCTACACCTTC. This encodes CSATGGDGYTF.

The gene calls are TRBV28 and TRBJ1-5, with TRBD1 as a possible D gene (6 bases). V was clipped by 6 bases and J by 0 bases, with 18 bases between them. The length of the CDR3 is 17 residues. CDR1 is MDHEN and CDR2 is SYDVKM in the germline V gene. CDR3 DNA sequence: TGTGCCAGCAGGTCGTTTAGGGGGGGATATAGCAATCAGCCCCAGCATTTT. Protein product: CASRSFRGGYSNQPQHF.

This clonotype was seen a handful of times. The chain carries TRBV20-1 and TRBJ2-7; 7 bases match TRBD1. The CDR3 has 14 amino acids. J lost 1 base, V lost 5 bases, and 8 bases had no gene match. In germline, CDR1 is DFQATT, CDR2 SNEGSKA (reference sequence). As DNA, the CDR3 is TGCAGTGCTGTGGGGACAGAGGATTCCTACGAGCAGTACTTC. This sequence encodes CSAVGTEDSYEQYF.

This clonotype was seen a few times. The chain recombines TRBV4-1 with TRBJ2-1; 8 bases fit TRBD1. The CDR3 has 12 amino acids. V lost 1 base and J lost 14; bases outside the gene matches: 4. CDR1 and CDR2 (germline): MGHRA, YSYEKL. CDR3 amino acids: CASSQGGQAEFF. CDR3 DNA: TGCGCCAGCAGCCAAGGGGGACAGGCCGAGTTCTTC.

This clonotype was counted between two and nine times. The chain recombines TRBV5-1 with TRBJ2-6, with D uncertain. The CDR3 length is 15 residues. The V and J ends lost 3 bases and 1 base respectively, with 8 bases between them. The germline gives CDR1 SGHRS, CDR2 YFSETQ. The CDR3 protein is CASSSLRSGANVLTF. Here the CDR3 DNA reads TGCGCCAGCAGCTCACTTAGATCTGGGGCCAACGTCCTGACTTTC.

There are a few counts of this clonotype. This chain joins TRBV24-1 and TRBJ1-2; D unclear. V shed 4 bases and J shed 4 bases, with 9 bases lying between them. CDR1 and CDR2 from the germline V gene are KGHDR and SFDVKD. The CDR3 runs 13 residues. The chain's CDR3 is CATSEPLGYGYTF. The CDR3 nucleotides read TGTGCCACCAGTGAACCCCTGGGCTATGGCTACACCTTC.

The chain carries TRBV6-2 or TRBV6-3 and TRBJ2-4, with D possibly TRBD2 on 6 matching bases. Germline V CDR1 and CDR2: MNHEY, SVGEGT. With 6 bases removed from V and 5 bases from J, the gap between germline ends came to 17 bases. This CDR3 region has 15 residues. For the CDR3, the DNA is TGTGCCAGCAGAAGAGGGACTCTGGGAGAAAACATTCAGTACTTC. This encodes CASRRGTLGENIQYF.

CDR3 in amino acids: CASSSFGGESRYGYTF. For the CDR3, the DNA is TGTGCCAGCAGTTCCTTTGGGGGGGAGAGCCGCTATGGCTACACCTTC. This chain uses TRBV6-5 with TRBJ1-2, with D perhaps matching TRBD1 (5 bases). CDR1 is MNHEY and CDR2 is SVGAGI in the germline V gene. CDR3 length: 16 residues. V was cut by 4 bases and J by 4 bases, with 19 bases left in between.

This chain uses TRBV5-1 with TRBJ2-7; the D is unclear. Germline V lookup: CDR1 SGHRS, CDR2 YFSETQ. Trimming removed 0 bases from V and 4 bases from J, with 14 bases in between. This CDR3 contains 15 residues. The CDR3 DNA reads as TGCGCCAGCAGCTTGGAACAACTTCCAGATTACGAGCAGTACTTC. Its protein is CASSLEQLPDYEQYF.

The rearrangement joins TRBV21-1 to TRBJ2-3; the D call TRBD1 from the table was never checked on the DNA. TRBV21-1 is an annotated pseudogene. This CDR3 is 15 amino acids long. CDR3 sequence: CASSKVSPGTDTQYF. CDR3 DNA: TGTGCCAGCAGCAAAGTTTCCCCGGGCACAGATACGCAGTATTTT.

This clonotype was seen only a few times. The chain uses TRBV5-1 and TRBJ2-2, with D tentatively TRBD1 (6 bases). Germline CDR1 SGHRS, CDR2 YFSETQ. The CDR3 is made up of 15 amino acids. Trimming cost V 6 bases and J 3 bases, with 15 bases left between them. Here the CDR3 reads CASKVGAYDTGELFF. In DNA form, the CDR3 reads TGCGCCAGCAAAGTGGGGGCCTATGACACCGGGGAGCTGTTTTTT.